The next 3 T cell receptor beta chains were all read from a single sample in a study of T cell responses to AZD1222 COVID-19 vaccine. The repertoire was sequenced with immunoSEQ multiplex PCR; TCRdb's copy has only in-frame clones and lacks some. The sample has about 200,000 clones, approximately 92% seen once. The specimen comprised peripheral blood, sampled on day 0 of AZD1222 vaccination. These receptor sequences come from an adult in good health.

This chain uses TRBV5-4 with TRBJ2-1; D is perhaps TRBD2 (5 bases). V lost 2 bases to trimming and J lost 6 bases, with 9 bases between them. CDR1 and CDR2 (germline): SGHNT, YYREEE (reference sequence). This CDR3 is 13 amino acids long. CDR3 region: CASSLLGPNEQFF. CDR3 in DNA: TGTGCCAGCAGCTTACTAGGCCCCAATGAGCAGTTCTTC.

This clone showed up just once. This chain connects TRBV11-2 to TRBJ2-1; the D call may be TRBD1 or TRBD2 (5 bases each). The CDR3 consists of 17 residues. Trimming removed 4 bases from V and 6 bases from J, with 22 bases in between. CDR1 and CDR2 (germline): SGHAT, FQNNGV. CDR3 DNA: TGTGCCAGCAGCTCACTAGACGGGGCTGGGGAAGGCAATGAGCAGTTCTTC. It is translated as CASSSLDGAGEGNEQFF. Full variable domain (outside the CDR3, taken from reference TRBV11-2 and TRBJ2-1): EAGVAQSPRYKIIEKRQSVAFWCNPISGHATLYWYQQILGQGPKLLIQFQNNGVVDDSQLPKDRFSAERLKGVDSTLKIQPAKLEDSAVYLCASSSLDGAGEGNEQFFGPGTRLTVL.

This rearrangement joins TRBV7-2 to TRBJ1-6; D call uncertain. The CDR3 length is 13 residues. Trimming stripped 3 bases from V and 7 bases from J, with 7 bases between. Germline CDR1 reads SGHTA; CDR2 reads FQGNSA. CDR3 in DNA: TGTGCCAGCAGCTTGGGCCTCAATTCACCCCTCCACTTT. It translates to CASSLGLNSPLHF.